This passage covers 4 T cell receptor beta chains from one sample sequenced in a study of cytotoxic CD8 clonotypes in ibrutinib-treated CLL. Assay: immunoSEQ multiplex PCR; the TCRdb copy retains only in-frame clones and omits some. The sample records over 250,000 clones, 65% to 85% being singletons. The sample was PBMCs, taken at disease progression, from a patient treated with ibrutinib. These receptors all come from a human donor with chronic lymphocytic leukemia.

The rearrangement joins TRBV4-1 to TRBJ1-3; tentatively, D is TRBD1 (6 bases). Deletions cut 2 bases from V and 0 bases from J, with 11 bases between. Germline V gives CDR1 MGHRA, CDR2 YSYEKL. This CDR3 has 16 amino acids. Here the CDR3 reads CASSQFRQASGNTIYF. CDR3 bases: TGCGCCAGCAGCCAATTCCGACAGGCCTCTGGAAACACCATATATTTT.

This clone was seen only once. Because it lacks the conserved phenylalanine or tryptophan at the end, this CDR3 is likely a read error. Because the CDR3's place on the DNA is in doubt, the DNA is left out and the CDR3 is given as listed by TCRdb. The rearrangement links TRBV21-1 to TRBJ2-4; TRBD1, the table's D call, was not compared with the DNA. TRBV21-1 is designated a pseudogene. The CDR3 spans 10 residues, counting both ends. The CDR3 spells CASSKPGGVA.

The rearrangement uses TRBV7-9 and TRBJ2-7; 10 bases align to TRBD2. The CDR3 extends over 15 amino acids. In germline, CDR1 is SEHNR, CDR2 FQNEAQ (reference sequence). The ends lost 4 bases at V and 4 bases at J; junction bases unmatched: 7. CDR3: CASSSPSGSRYEQYF. The CDR3 bases are TGTGCCAGCAGCTCCCCTAGCGGGAGCAGGTACGAGCAGTACTTC.

The CDR3 here is CASSYPGHPRGGYTF. The CDR3 DNA follows: TGTGCCAGCAGCTACCCGGGACACCCTCGGGGTGGCTACACCTTC. The rearrangement links TRBV7-2 to TRBJ1-2; tentative D call: TRBD1 (6 bases). V lost 4 bases and J 7 bases, leaving 19 bases between the germline ends. The CDR3 spans 15 residues. Germline V gene data show CDR1 as SGHTA and CDR2 as FQGNSA.